The 6 T cell receptor beta chains below were found in one sample sequenced in a study of human T cells and chemical hapten exposure. The time point was: patch test 3, about 24 weeks after DPC sensitization. Documented treatment: therapeutic diphenylcyclopropenone sensitization with weekly scalp DPC. TCRdb redid the calling of the RACE reads with MiXCR, one entry per CDR3 protein. The table records 150,000 to 200,000 distinct CDR3 sequences, 25% to 35% of them present only once. The specimen comprised whole blood, sampled in connection with sensitization to the hapten diphenylcyclopropenone (DPC). The source of these receptors is a woman aged 18-30 years with alopecia areata. Some clones in this sample may be carry-over from other donors' samples.

The chain uses TRBV29-1 and TRBJ1-2, with 8 bases that match TRBD1. From germline, CDR1 is SQVTM and CDR2 ANQGSEA. Losses at the gene ends were 6 bases for V and 6 bases for J; bases not matched to a gene: 6. This CDR3 comprises 12 residues. CDR3 loop: CSVSTGEDGYTF. For the CDR3, the DNA is TGCAGCGTATCGACAGGGGAGGATGGCTACACCTTC.

The chain joins TRBV7-2 to TRBJ2-7; D may be TRBD1 (5 bases). The V end was cut by 5 bases, the J end by 3 bases, with 17 bases between. Germline-derived CDR1 and CDR2 are SGHTA and FQGNSA. The CDR3 contains 15 residues. CDR3 sequence: CASSPSPGKNYEQYF. In DNA, the CDR3 is TGTGCCAGCAGCCCCAGCCCAGGGAAGAACTACGAGCAGTACTTC.

The rearrangement uses TRBV20-1 and TRBJ2-7; no reliable D call. The germline CDR1 and CDR2 sequences are DFQATT and SNEGSKA (reference sequence). Between the trimmed V and J ends, which lost 5 bases and 0 bases, there was a span of 17 bases. The CDR3 extends over 15 amino acids. The DNA of the CDR3 is TGCAGTGCTCACGGAGAGACTCAGAGCTCCTACGAGCAGTACTTC. Translated, it gives CSAHGETQSSYEQYF.

This clonotype was seen more than once but under ten times. The chain recombines TRBV20-1 with TRBJ2-1; tentatively, D is TRBD1 (5 bases). In germline, CDR1 is DFQATT, CDR2 SNEGSKA (reference sequence). The CDR3 is made up of 14 amino acids. Trimming stripped 3 bases from V and 12 bases from J, with 21 bases between. The CDR3 nucleotides read TGCAGTGCTAGTTCGACAGACACCTTCTACGGGCAGTTCTTC. Translated, it gives CSASSTDTFYGQFF.

This clonotype was counted between two and nine times. The chain joins TRBV19 to TRBJ2-1; 11 bases align to TRBD1. The germline V gene encodes CDR1 LNHDA and CDR2 SQIVND (reference sequence). CDR3 length equals 13 residues. With V trimmed by 7 bases and J by 8 bases, 4 bases remained unmatched. CDR3 coding DNA: TGTGCCAGTAAATGGGACAGGGGGGATGAGCAGTTCTTC. It is translated as CASKWDRGDEQFF.

The CDR3 reads CASSLDFRLAGVTGELFF. CDR3 DNA sequence: TGTGCCAGCAGCTTAGATTTCAGACTAGCGGGAGTCACCGGGGAGCTGTTTTTT. The chain has TRBV11-2 and TRBJ2-2; 12 nucleotides align to TRBD2. Germline V lookup: CDR1 SGHAT, CDR2 FQNNGV. The trim removed 0 bases at V and 4 bases at J, leaving 6 bases unmatched. This CDR3 contains 18 residues.